The 3 T cell receptor beta chains below all came from one sample that was sequenced in a study of T cells in narcolepsy. The table came from immunoSEQ multiplex PCR; TCRdb's copy has only in-frame clones and leaves some out. The sample has tens of thousands of clones; around 87% are singletons. The sample was memory (CD45RA-) CD4+ T cells from blood. These receptors all come from a human donor in good health.

The chain links TRBV28 to TRBJ1-1, with 7 positions matching TRBD1. The length of the CDR3 is 15 residues. With V trimmed by 6 bases and J by 0 bases, 7 bases remained unmatched. Germline CDR1 reads MDHEN; CDR2 reads SYDVKM. The CDR3 spells CASRPSGQLNTEAFF. The CDR3, as DNA: TGTGCCAGCAGACCGTCGGGACAGCTGAACACTGAAGCTTTCTTT.

This chain joins TRBV7-2 and TRBJ2-5; TRBD2 agrees at 8 bases. The germline gives CDR1 SGHTA, CDR2 FQGNSA. The junction had 9 bases not matched to a gene; V was cut back by 4 bases and J by 5 bases. There are 15 residues in the CDR3. The CDR3 region is CASSYERGRWETQYF. DNA of the CDR3: TGTGCCAGCAGCTATGAGCGGGGGCGGTGGGAGACCCAGTACTTC.

The rearrangement uses TRBV5-1 and TRBJ1-2; tentatively, D is TRBD1 (5 bases). The V gene's germline CDR1 is SGHRS and CDR2 YFSETQ. Trimming removed 0 bases from V and 6 bases from J, with 9 bases in between. The CDR3 length is 13 residues. CDR3 protein: CASSLGGRDGYTF. Here the CDR3 DNA reads TGCGCCAGCAGCTTGGGAGGCAGGGATGGCTACACCTTC.